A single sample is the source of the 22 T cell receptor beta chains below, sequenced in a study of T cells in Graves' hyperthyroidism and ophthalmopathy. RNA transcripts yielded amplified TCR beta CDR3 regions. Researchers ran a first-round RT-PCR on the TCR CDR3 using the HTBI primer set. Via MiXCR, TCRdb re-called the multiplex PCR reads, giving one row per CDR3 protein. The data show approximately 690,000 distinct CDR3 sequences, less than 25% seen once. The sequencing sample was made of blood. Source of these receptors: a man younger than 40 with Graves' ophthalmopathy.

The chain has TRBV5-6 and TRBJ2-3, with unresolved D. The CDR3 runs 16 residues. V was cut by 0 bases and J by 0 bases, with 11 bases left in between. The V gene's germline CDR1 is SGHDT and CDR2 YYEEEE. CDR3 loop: CASSLGPDPSTDTQYF. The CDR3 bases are TGTGCCAGCAGCTTGGGTCCAGACCCTAGCACAGATACGCAGTATTTT.

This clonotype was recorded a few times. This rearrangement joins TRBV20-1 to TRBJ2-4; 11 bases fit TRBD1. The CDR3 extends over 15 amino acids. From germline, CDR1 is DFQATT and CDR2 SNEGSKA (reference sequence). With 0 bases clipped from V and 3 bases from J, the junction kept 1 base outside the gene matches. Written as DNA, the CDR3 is TGCAGTGCTAGAGAGGGGACAGGGGGCAAAAACATTCAGTACTTC. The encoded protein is CSAREGTGGKNIQYF.

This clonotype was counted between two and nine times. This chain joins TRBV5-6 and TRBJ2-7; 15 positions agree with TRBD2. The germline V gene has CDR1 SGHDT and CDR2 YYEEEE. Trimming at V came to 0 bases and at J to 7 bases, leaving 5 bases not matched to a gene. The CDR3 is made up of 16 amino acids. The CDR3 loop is CASSLGTSGRAREQYF. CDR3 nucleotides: TGTGCCAGCAGCTTGGGGACTAGCGGGAGGGCGAGGGAGCAGTACTTC.

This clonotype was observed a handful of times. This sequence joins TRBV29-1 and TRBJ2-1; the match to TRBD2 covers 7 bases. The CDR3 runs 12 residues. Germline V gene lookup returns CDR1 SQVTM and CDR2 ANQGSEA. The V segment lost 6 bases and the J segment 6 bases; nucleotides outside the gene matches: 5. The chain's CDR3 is CSVRTSSNEQFF. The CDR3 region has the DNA TGCAGCGTGCGGACTAGTTCCAATGAGCAGTTCTTC.

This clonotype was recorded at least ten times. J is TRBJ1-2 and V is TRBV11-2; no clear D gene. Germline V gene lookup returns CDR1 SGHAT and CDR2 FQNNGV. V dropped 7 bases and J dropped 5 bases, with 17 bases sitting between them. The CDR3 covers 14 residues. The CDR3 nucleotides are TGTGCCAGCAAACGAGAAATCGCCGTATATGGCTACACCTTC. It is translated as CASKREIAVYGYTF.

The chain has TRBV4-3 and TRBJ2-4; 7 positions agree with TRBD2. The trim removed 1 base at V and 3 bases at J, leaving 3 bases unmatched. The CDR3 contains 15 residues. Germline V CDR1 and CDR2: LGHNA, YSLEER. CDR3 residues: CASSQGLADKNIQYF. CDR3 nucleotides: TGCGCCAGCAGCCAAGGCCTAGCGGACAAAAACATTCAGTACTTC.

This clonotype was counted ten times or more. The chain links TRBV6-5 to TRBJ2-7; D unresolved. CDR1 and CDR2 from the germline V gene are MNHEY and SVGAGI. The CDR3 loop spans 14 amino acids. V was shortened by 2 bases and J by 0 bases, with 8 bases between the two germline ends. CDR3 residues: CASSYTQGSYEQYF. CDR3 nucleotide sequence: TGTGCCAGCAGTTACACCCAAGGCTCCTACGAGCAGTACTTC.

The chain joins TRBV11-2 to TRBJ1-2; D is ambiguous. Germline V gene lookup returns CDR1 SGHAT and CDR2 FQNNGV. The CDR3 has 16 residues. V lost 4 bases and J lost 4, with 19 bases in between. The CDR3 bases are TGTGCCAGCAGCTCCCCCAGAGCAGGAAGAGGCTATGGCTACACCTTC. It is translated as CASSSPRAGRGYGYTF.

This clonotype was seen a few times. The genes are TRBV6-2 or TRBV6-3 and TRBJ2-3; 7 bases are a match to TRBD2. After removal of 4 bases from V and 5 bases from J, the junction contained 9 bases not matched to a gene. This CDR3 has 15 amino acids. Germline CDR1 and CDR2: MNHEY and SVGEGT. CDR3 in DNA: TGTGCCAGCAGTTGGGTGGCGGGAGAACGAGATACGCAGTATTTT. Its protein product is CASSWVAGERDTQYF.

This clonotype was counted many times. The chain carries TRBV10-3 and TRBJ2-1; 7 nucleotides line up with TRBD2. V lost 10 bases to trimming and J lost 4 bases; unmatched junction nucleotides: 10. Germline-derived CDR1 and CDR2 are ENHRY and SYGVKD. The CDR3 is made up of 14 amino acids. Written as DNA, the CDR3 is TGTGCCACTACCCGAAGTAGCGGGTACAATGAGCAGTTCTTC. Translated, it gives CATTRSSGYNEQFF.

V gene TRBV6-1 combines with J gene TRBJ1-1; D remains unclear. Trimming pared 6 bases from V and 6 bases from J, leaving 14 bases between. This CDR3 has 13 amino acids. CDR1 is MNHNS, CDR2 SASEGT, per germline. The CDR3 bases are TGTGCCAGCAGCCGTCTCGAAATACCTGAAGCTTTCTTT. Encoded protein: CASSRLEIPEAFF.

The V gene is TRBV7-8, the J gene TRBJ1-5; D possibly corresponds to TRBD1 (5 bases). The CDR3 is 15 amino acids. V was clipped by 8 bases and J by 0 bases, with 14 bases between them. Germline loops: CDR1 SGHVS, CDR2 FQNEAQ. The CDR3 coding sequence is TGTGCCAGCGCCAGAGGCAGGGATAGCAATCAGCCCCAGCATTTT. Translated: CASARGRDSNQPQHF.

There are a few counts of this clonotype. In DNA, the CDR3 is TGCAGTGCTAGAGCCCCGTGGGACGGTGGAAACACCATATATTTT. Protein product: CSARAPWDGGNTIYF. This chain connects TRBV20-1 to TRBJ1-3, with D tentatively TRBD1 (5 bases). Germline V gene data show CDR1 as DFQATT and CDR2 as SNEGSKA (reference sequence). The ends were cut back, 1 base at V and 3 bases at J, with 13 bases in the middle. The CDR3 consists of 15 residues.

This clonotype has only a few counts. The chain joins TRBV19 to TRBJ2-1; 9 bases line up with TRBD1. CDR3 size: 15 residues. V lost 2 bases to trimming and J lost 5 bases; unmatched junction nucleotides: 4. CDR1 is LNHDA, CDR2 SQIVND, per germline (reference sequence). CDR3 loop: CASSIRDRDNNEQFF. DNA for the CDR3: TGTGCCAGTAGTATACGGGACAGGGACAACAATGAGCAGTTCTTC.

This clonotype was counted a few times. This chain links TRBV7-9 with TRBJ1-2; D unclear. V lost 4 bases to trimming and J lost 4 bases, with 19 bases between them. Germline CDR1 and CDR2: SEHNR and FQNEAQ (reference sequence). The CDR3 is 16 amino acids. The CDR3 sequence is CASSSQERARVYGYTF. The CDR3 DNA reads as TGTGCCAGCAGCTCCCAGGAAAGAGCGCGAGTCTATGGCTACACCTTC.

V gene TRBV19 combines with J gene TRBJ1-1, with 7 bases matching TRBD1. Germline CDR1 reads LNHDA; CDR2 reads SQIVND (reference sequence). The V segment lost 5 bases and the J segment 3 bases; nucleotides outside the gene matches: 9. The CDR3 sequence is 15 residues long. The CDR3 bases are TGTGCCAGTAGTCTCTGGACAGGCTCCTACACTGAAGCTTTCTTT. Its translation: CASSLWTGSYTEAFF.

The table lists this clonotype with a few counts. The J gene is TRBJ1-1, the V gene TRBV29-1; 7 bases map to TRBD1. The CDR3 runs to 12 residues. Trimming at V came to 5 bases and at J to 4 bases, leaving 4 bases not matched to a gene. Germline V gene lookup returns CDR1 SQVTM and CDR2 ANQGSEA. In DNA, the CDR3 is TGCAGCGTTACAGGGGAAACCACTGAAGCTTTCTTT. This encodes CSVTGETTEAFF.

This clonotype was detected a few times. CDR3 nucleotides: TGTGCCAGCAGGCCTACCGGGACTAGCGGACCCATTGGCCCATCTCAGTACTTC. Protein sequence: CASRPTGTSGPIGPSQYF. The gene calls are TRBV6-1 and TRBJ2-4; 11 nucleotides line up with TRBD2. Per the germline V gene, CDR1 is MNHNS and CDR2 is SASEGT. The V segment lost 6 bases and the J segment 12 bases; nucleotides outside the gene matches: 22. The CDR3 consists of 18 residues.

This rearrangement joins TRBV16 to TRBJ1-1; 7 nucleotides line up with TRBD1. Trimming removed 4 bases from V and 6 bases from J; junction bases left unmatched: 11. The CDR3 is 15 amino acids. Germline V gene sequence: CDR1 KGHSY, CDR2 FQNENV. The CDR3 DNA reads TGTGCCAGCAGCCCCGACAGGGAGACTGCATCTGAAGCTTTCTTT. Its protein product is CASSPDRETASEAFF.

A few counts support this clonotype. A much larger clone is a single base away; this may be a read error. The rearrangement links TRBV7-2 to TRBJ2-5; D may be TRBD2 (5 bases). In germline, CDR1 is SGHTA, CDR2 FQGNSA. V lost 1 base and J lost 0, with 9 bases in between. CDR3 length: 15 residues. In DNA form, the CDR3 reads TGTGCCAGCAGCTTAGATCGCGGGTACCAAGAGACCCAGTACTTC. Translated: CASSLDRGYQETQYF.

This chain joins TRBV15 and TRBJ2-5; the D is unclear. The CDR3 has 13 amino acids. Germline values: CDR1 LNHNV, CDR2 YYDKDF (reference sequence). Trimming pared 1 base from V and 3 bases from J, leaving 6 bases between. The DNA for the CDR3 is TGTGCCACCAGCAGAGCGCCTAAAGAGACCCAGTACTTC. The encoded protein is CATSRAPKETQYF.

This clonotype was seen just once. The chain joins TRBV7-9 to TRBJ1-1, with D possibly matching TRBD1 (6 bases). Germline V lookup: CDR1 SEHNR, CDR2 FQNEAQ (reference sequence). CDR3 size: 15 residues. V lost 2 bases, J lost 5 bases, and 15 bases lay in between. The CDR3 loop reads CASSLLSRGDTEAFF. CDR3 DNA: TGTGCCAGCAGCTTACTCTCCAGGGGCGATACTGAAGCTTTCTTT.